This T cell receptor beta chain was sequenced in a study of shared clonotypes between healthy human individuals. General observations from the study: Incomplete sequencing of sorted subsets was indicated by rarefaction despite large depth.

Trimming pared 3 bases from V and 7 bases from J, leaving 13 bases between. Looked up from germline, CDR1 is SGHRS and CDR2 is YFSETQ. CDR3 length: 13 residues. Sequencing was performed with immunoSEQ multiplex PCR; in TCRdb, only in-frame clones are kept and a portion is missing. Of under 650,000 clones in the sample, 90% to 97% were seen once. On this clone itself: The antigen is not known.

The TCR sequence derives from a woman under 40 in good health. Specimen: naive CD4+ T cells sorted from blood. Subset described: CD45RA+ positively selected. The V and J genes are TRBV5-1 and TRBJ1-2; D possibly corresponds to TRBD1 (6 bases). The CDR3: CASSSHIQGGYTF. CDR3 coding DNA: TGCGCCAGCAGCTCGCACATACAGGGTGGCTACACCTTC.